This TCR beta chain originates from a study of OX40 agonist ivuxolimab in advanced cancers. General study points: Partial responders dosed at 0.1-3.0 mg/kg displayed clonal expansion ranking among the lowest. The CD4+ and CD8+ T cells in the blood had expanded clonally by week 6 at 0.1 to 3.0 mg/kg.

Assay: immunoSEQ multiplex PCR; the TCRdb copy retains only in-frame clones and omits some. This sample yields more than 65,000 clones, of which roughly 81% are seen a single time; around a quarter belongs to the top ten. V lost 5 bases and J 4 bases, leaving 15 bases between the germline ends. The CDR3 sequence is 15 residues long. CDR1 SEHNR and CDR2 FQNEAQ come from the germline V gene (reference sequence). As for this clone: Its specificity is unknown.

This chain links TRBV7-9 with TRBJ1-3; D may be TRBD1 (5 bases). Sequenced here: CD4+ or CD8+ T cells sorted from blood, sampled in a trial of the OX40 agonist ivuxolimab. The TCR comes from an adult with an advanced solid tumor such as melanoma, head and neck, liver or kidney cancer. The CDR3, as DNA: TGTGCCAGCAGCCCCAACCAGGGCATGGGAAACACCATATATTTT. This translates into CASSPNQGMGNTIYF.